Below are 6 T cell receptor beta chains sequenced from a single sample in a study of blood T cells in healthy people across ages. Combining a sample-barcoded 5' primer with a J-beta primer mix, a second PCR ran for about 7 to 11 cycles. TCRdb re-analysed the 5' RACE reads in MiXCR, keeping a single row per CDR3 protein. The sample includes 1.5 million to 2 million distinct CDR3 sequences, 30% to 40% of them seen just once. Sequences were obtained from blood. The receptor source for this set is a woman aged 25 to 39 in good health.

This rearrangement joins TRBV10-3 to TRBJ2-2; 7 positions match TRBD1. V lost 10 bases and J lost 4; bases outside the gene matches: 9. CDR3 length equals 14 residues. Germline CDR1 is ENHRY and CDR2 is SYGVKD. The CDR3 bases are TGTGCCACCCAAACAGGGGTCGTCACCGGGGAGCTGTTTTTT. Translated: CATQTGVVTGELFF.

The J gene is TRBJ2-1, the V gene TRBV20-1; 12 bases line up with TRBD2. Trimming cost V 6 bases and J 1 base; bases outside gene matches: 19. This CDR3 is built from 20 residues. Germline values: CDR1 DFQATT, CDR2 SNEGSKA (reference sequence). The CDR3 is CSALPIGLAGTIISYNEQFF. The DNA of the CDR3 is TGCAGTGCGCTCCCCATAGGACTAGCGGGGACCATTATTTCCTACAATGAGCAGTTCTTC.

In this sample, this clonotype turned up a few times. The gene calls are TRBV29-1 and TRBJ1-2, with D maybe TRBD1 (6 bases). The V and J ends lost 4 bases and 2 bases respectively, with 14 bases between them. The CDR3 length is 14 residues. From germline, CDR1 is SQVTM and CDR2 ANQGSEA. Here the CDR3 DNA reads TGCAGCGTTGTTGGGGGCAGGGAAAACTATGGCTACACCTTC. Its translation is CSVVGGRENYGYTF.

This clonotype occurred many times. The rearrangement uses TRBV28 and TRBJ2-6, with TRBD2 identical over 7 bases. The CDR3 contains 18 residues. Germline V gene sequence: CDR1 MDHEN, CDR2 SYDVKM. The V segment lost 1 base and the J segment 2 bases; nucleotides outside the gene matches: 8. In nucleotides, the CDR3 is TGTGCCAGCAGTTTATATGGGGGAGGGCCGACTGGGGCCAACGTCCTGACTTTC. It translates to CASSLYGGGPTGANVLTF.

The chain combines TRBV20-1 with TRBJ2-7; no clear D. V was trimmed by 1 base and J by 5 bases, leaving 9 bases between them. The CDR3 is 12 residues long. Per germline, CDR1 DFQATT and CDR2 SNEGSKA (reference sequence). The CDR3 reads CSARVGPNEQYF. The CDR3 DNA sequence: TGCAGTGCTAGAGTCGGGCCCAACGAGCAGTACTTC.

The V gene is TRBV5-1, the J gene TRBJ2-6, with TRBD2 identical over 11 bases. J gave up 0 bases and V 4 bases, and 6 bases lay outside the gene matches. CDR3 length equals 18 residues. The germline gives CDR1 SGHRS, CDR2 YFSETQ. The CDR3 loop is CASSPPLAGASGANVLTF. The CDR3, as DNA: TGCGCCAGCAGCCCACCACTAGCGGGAGCCTCTGGGGCCAACGTCCTGACTTTC. Looking up the rest from reference TRBV5-1 and TRBJ2-6 gives the full variable domain: KAGVTQTPRYLIKTRGQQVTLSCSPISGHRSVSWYQQTPGQGLQFLFEYFSETQRNKGNFPGRFSGRQFSNSRSEMNVSTLELGDSALYLCASSPPLAGASGANVLTFGAGSRLTVL.